The present TCR beta chain was sequenced within a study of OX40 agonist ivuxolimab in advanced cancers. Exclusion applied to patients with autoimmune disease history or systemic immunosuppression. On this clone: The antigen is unknown.

Overall study results and limits: Compared with others, partial responders at 0.1-3.0 mg/kg displayed clonal expansion among the lowest. Antigen specificity was not determined for the expanded peripheral T cells.

Here immunoSEQ multiplex PCR was the method, and the copy in TCRdb shows in-frame clones only, minus some. The table has tens of thousands of clones, approximately 88% seen once. This CDR3 is built from 16 residues. Germline V gene data show CDR1 as KGHSH and CDR2 as LQKENI. V lost 6 bases, J lost 4 bases, and 10 bases stayed unmatched. The clonotype was recovered from an adult with an advanced solid tumor such as melanoma, head and neck, liver or kidney cancer. The V call is TRBV18, the J call TRBJ2-4, with 9 bases matching TRBD1. This material consisted of CD4+ or CD8+ T cells sorted from blood, taken in a trial of the OX40 agonist ivuxolimab. CDR3 coding DNA: TGTGCCAGCTCTCACACGACAGGGGGATCGAAAAACATTCAGTACTTC. The encoded protein is CASSHTTGGSKNIQYF.